Following are 20 T cell receptor beta chains from one sample sequenced in a study of OX40 agonist ivuxolimab in advanced cancers. The protocol was immunoSEQ multiplex PCR, while the TCRdb copy is restricted to in-frame clones and leaves out a portion. The profile shows fewer than 75,000 clones, about 83% of them singletons. The source was CD4+ or CD8+ T cells sorted from blood, collected in a trial of the OX40 agonist ivuxolimab. Receptors originate from an adult with an advanced solid tumor such as melanoma, head and neck, liver or kidney cancer.

This clone was seen a handful of times. The chain uses TRBV6-5 and TRBJ1-1, with D tentatively TRBD1 (5 bases). Trimming shortened V by 3 bases and J by 0 bases, and 11 bases separated the two germline ends. This CDR3 contains 15 residues. Germline CDR1 and CDR2: MNHEY and SVGAGI. Here the CDR3 reads CASSYMAGMNTEAFF. The DNA for the CDR3 is TGTGCCAGCAGTTATATGGCAGGGATGAACACTGAAGCTTTCTTT.

Sample share makes this clone medium-sized. This chain uses TRBV9 with TRBJ1-1; D uncertain. Per the germline V gene, CDR1 is SGDLS and CDR2 is YYNGEE. The CDR3 has 13 residues. The V end lost 3 bases, the J end lost 1 base, and 7 bases lay between the germline ends. CDR3 amino acids: CASSARQNTEAFF. CDR3 bases: TGTGCCAGCAGCGCGAGACAGAACACTGAAGCTTTCTTT.

The V call is TRBV27, the J call TRBJ2-5, with 7 positions matching TRBD2. The CDR3 loop spans 13 amino acids. Germline V gene lookup returns CDR1 MNHEY and CDR2 SMNVEV (reference sequence). J lost 7 bases, V lost 6 bases, and 8 bases had no gene match. The CDR3 DNA reads TGTGCCAGCAGGGGTGAGGTAGCGGGGACCCAGTACTTC. Translation gives CASRGEVAGTQYF.

The rearrangement links TRBV7-9 to TRBJ2-5; the D gene is possibly TRBD1 (5 bases). Per germline, CDR1 SEHNR and CDR2 FQNEAQ (reference sequence). There are 16 residues in the CDR3. V was clipped by 5 bases and J by 3 bases, with 19 bases between them. For the CDR3, the DNA is TGTGCCAGCAGCCCATCGCAGGGTACTGGTAAAGAGACCCAGTACTTC. This sequence encodes CASSPSQGTGKETQYF. The full variable domain, with the rest looked up from reference TRBV7-9 and TRBJ2-5, is DTGVSQNPRHKITKRGQNVTFRCDPISEHNRLYWYRQTLGQGPEFLTYFQNEAQLEKSRLLSDRFSAERPKGSFSTLEIQRTEQGDSAMYLCASSPSQGTGKETQYFGPGTRLLVL.

The chain links TRBV6-5 to TRBJ1-4, with D perhaps TRBD1 (6 bases). V shed 2 bases and J shed 4 bases, with 11 bases lying between them. Germline V lookup: CDR1 MNHEY, CDR2 SVGAGI. The CDR3 spans 15 residues. CDR3 protein: CASSYGGLLNEKLFF. The CDR3 DNA follows: TGTGCCAGCAGTTACGGGGGGCTTCTTAATGAAAAACTGTTTTTT.

This clone showed up just once. The J gene is TRBJ2-2, the V gene TRBV7-9, with TRBD2 matching over 8 bases. Trimming at V came to 1 base and at J to 8 bases, leaving 9 bases not matched to a gene. The CDR3 is 16 amino acids. Germline CDR1 is SEHNR and CDR2 is FQNEAQ (reference sequence). The CDR3 protein is CASSLVPAGAGGELFF. The CDR3, as DNA: TGTGCCAGCAGCTTAGTTCCAGCGGGGGCTGGAGGGGAGCTGTTTTTT. The complete variable domain, with remaining parts taken from reference TRBV7-9 and TRBJ2-2, reads DTGVSQNPRHKITKRGQNVTFRCDPISEHNRLYWYRQTLGQGPEFLTYFQNEAQLEKSRLLSDRFSAERPKGSFSTLEIQRTEQGDSAMYLCASSLVPAGAGGELFFGEGSRLTVL.

The rearrangement uses TRBV28 and TRBJ2-3; D may be TRBD2 (6 bases). This CDR3 is 15 amino acids long. V gave up 7 bases and J gave up 4 bases, with 18 bases separating them. Per the germline V gene, CDR1 is MDHEN and CDR2 is SYDVKM. CDR3 nucleotide sequence: TGTGCCAGCACCCCCCCGGGGGTAGGAGCAGATACGCAGTATTTT. The encoded protein is CASTPPGVGADTQYF.

This sequence joins TRBV10-3 and TRBJ2-2; D remains ambiguous. The CDR3 consists of 12 residues. Germline V gene sequence: CDR1 ENHRY, CDR2 SYGVKD. V was pared by 7 bases and J by 5 bases, with 8 bases between. CDR3 residues: CAITSFTGELFF. CDR3 DNA: TGTGCCATCACGAGTTTTACCGGGGAGCTGTTTTTT.

This rearrangement joins TRBV5-1 to TRBJ2-5; 9 bases align to TRBD1. The CDR3 is 16 residues long. Per germline, CDR1 SGHRS and CDR2 YFSETQ. Germline trimming cut 3 bases from V and 3 bases from J; bases unmatched to any gene: 9. The CDR3 is CASSWTGTGNEETQYF. The CDR3 DNA is TGCGCCAGCAGCTGGACCGGGACAGGGAATGAAGAGACCCAGTACTTC.

The sample holds one count of this clone. This chain joins TRBV19 and TRBJ2-1; 14 bases line up with TRBD2. The CDR3 has 17 amino acids. The V gene end was trimmed by 7 bases and the J gene end by 10 bases; junction bases not matched to a gene: 15. Per germline, CDR1 LNHDA and CDR2 SQIVND (reference sequence). This CDR3 is CASTPRGGTSGSGEQFF. The CDR3 region has the DNA TGTGCCAGTACCCCCCGGGGAGGGACTAGCGGGAGTGGCGAGCAGTTCTTC. The variable domain in full, with the rest retrieved from reference TRBV19 and TRBJ2-1, is DGGITQSPKYLFRKEGQNVTLSCEQNLNHDAMYWYRQDPGQGLRLIYYSQIVNDFQKGDIAEGYSVSREKKESFPLTVTSAQKNPTAFYLCASTPRGGTSGSGEQFFGPGTRLTVL.

This clone has only a few counts. This chain uses TRBV19 with TRBJ2-7; D is unresolved. Germline values: CDR1 LNHDA, CDR2 SQIVND (reference sequence). Trimming shortened V by 4 bases and J by 3 bases, and 10 bases separated the two germline ends. This CDR3 has 13 amino acids. CDR3 sequence: CASSTSYSYEQYF. CDR3 in DNA: TGTGCCAGTAGTACCTCTTACAGCTACGAGCAGTACTTC.

The chain combines TRBV7-2 with TRBJ2-3, with D hard to call. The CDR3 runs 13 residues. CDR1 is SGHTA and CDR2 is FQGNSA in the germline V gene. V lost 5 bases, J lost 3 bases, and 9 bases lay in between. The CDR3 spells CASSADRTDTQYF. CDR3 nucleotides: TGTGCCAGCAGCGCAGACCGGACAGATACGCAGTATTTT. Together with reference TRBV7-2 and TRBJ2-3, the CDR3 gives the full variable domain: GAGVSQSPSNKVTEKGKDVELRCDPISGHTALYWYRQSLGQGLEFLIYFQGNSAPDKSGLPSDRFSAERTGGSVSTLTIQRTQQEDSAVYLCASSADRTDTQYFGPGTRLTVL.

This rearrangement joins TRBV5-1 to TRBJ2-7; D ambiguous. Per germline, CDR1 SGHRS and CDR2 YFSETQ. V gave up 0 bases and J gave up 2 bases, with 9 bases separating them. This CDR3 is built from 14 residues. CDR3 residues: CASSLAGSPYEQYF. The DNA for the CDR3 is TGCGCCAGCAGCTTGGCGGGCAGCCCCTACGAGCAGTACTTC.

This sequence joins TRBV18 and TRBJ1-3; D perhaps matches TRBD1 (5 bases). The CDR3 loop spans 16 amino acids. Germline CDR1 and CDR2: KGHSH and LQKENI. Trimming pared 4 bases from V and 0 bases from J, leaving 13 bases between. The CDR3 DNA is TGTGCCAGCTCACACGGGGGACGAACCTCTGGAAACACCATATATTTT. Translation gives CASSHGGRTSGNTIYF.

CDR3 residues: CASSTSQTGFSEQFF. In nucleotides, the CDR3 is TGTGCCAGCAGCACGTCACAGACAGGGTTTAGTGAGCAGTTCTTC. V and J are TRBV5-4 and TRBJ2-1; 7 bases fit TRBD1. The CDR3 extends over 15 amino acids. CDR1 is SGHNT, CDR2 YYREEE, per germline (reference sequence). The V gene end was trimmed by 4 bases and the J gene end by 9 bases; junction bases not matched to a gene: 13.

The chain combines TRBV4-1 with TRBJ1-2, with D possibly being TRBD1 (6 bases). Trimming stripped 4 bases from V and 0 bases from J, with 12 bases between. Germline CDR1 MGHRA, CDR2 YSYEKL. CDR3 length: 15 amino acids. The CDR3 nucleotides are TGCGCCAGCAGCCCGTCCCGGACAGCTAACTATGGCTACACCTTC. It translates to CASSPSRTANYGYTF.

The V gene is TRBV4-1, the J gene TRBJ1-1, with D possibly TRBD1 on 5 matching bases. The CDR3 length is 14 residues. V gave up 1 base and J gave up 5 bases, with 11 bases separating them. The germline CDR1 and CDR2 sequences are MGHRA and YSYEKL. The DNA of the CDR3 is TGCGCCAGCAGCCAAGGACAGTTTATAACTGAAGCTTTCTTT. It is translated as CASSQGQFITEAFF.

The chain carries TRBV5-8 and TRBJ2-1, with 12 positions matching TRBD1. V was clipped by 4 bases and J by 2 bases; unmatched bases: 10. The germline V gene has CDR1 SGHTS and CDR2 YDEGEE. The CDR3 covers 18 residues. The CDR3 region has the DNA TGTGCCAGCAGCCCGGGGACAGGGGGCGGAATTACCTACAATGAGCAGTTCTTC. It is translated as CASSPGTGGGITYNEQFF.

In this sample, this clone turned up once. This chain joins TRBV2 and TRBJ2-3, with 7 bases lining up with TRBD2. There are 11 residues in the CDR3. Trimming at V came to 8 bases and at J to 7 bases, leaving 3 bases not matched to a gene. Germline V gene lookup returns CDR1 SNHLY and CDR2 FYNNEI. CDR3 bases: TGTGCCAGCCTCAGCGGGAATACGCAGTATTTT. This sequence encodes CASLSGNTQYF.

This clone occurred once. J is TRBJ1-2 and V is TRBV29-1; TRBD1 matches at 7 bases. Trimming removed 1 base from V and 4 bases from J; junction bases left unmatched: 0. The CDR3 length is 12 residues. Germline V CDR1 and CDR2: SQVTM, ANQGSEA. CDR3 residues: CSVEAGGYGYTF. CDR3 DNA sequence: TGCAGCGTTGAAGCAGGGGGCTATGGCTACACCTTC.